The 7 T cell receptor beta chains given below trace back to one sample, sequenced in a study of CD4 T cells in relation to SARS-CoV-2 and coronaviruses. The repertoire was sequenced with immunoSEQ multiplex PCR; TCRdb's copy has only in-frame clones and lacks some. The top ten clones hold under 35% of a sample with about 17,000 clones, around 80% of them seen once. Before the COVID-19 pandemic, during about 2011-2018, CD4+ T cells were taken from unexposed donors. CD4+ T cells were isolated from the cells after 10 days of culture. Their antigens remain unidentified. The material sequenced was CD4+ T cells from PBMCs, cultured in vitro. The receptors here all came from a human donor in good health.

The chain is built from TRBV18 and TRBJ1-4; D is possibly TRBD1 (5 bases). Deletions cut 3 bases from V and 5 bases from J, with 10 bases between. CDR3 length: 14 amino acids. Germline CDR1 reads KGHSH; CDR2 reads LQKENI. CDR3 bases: TGTGCCAGCTCACCCTGGCCAGGGAATGAAAAACTGTTTTTT. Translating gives CASSPWPGNEKLFF.

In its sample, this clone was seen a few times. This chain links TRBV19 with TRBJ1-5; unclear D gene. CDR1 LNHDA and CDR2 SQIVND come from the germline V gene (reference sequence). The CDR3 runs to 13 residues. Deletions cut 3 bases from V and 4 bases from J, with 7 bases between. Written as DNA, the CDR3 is TGTGCCAGTAGTATCCGGGCAAATCAGCCCCAGCATTTT. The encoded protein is CASSIRANQPQHF. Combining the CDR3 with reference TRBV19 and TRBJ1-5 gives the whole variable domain DGGITQSPKYLFRKEGQNVTLSCEQNLNHDAMYWYRQDPGQGLRLIYYSQIVNDFQKGDIAEGYSVSREKKESFPLTVTSAQKNPTAFYLCASSIRANQPQHFGDGTRLSIL.

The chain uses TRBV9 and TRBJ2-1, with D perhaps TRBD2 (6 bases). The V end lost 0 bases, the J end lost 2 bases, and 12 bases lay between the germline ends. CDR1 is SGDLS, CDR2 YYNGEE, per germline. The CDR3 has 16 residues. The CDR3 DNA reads TGTGCCAGCAGCGTAGTAGGAGCGGGTGCCTACAATGAGCAGTTCTTC. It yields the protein CASSVVGAGAYNEQFF.

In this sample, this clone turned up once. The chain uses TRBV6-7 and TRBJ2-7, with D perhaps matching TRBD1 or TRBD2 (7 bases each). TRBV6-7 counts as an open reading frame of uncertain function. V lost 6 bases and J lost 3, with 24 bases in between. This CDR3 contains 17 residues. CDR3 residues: CASSLLRGGAPHYEQYF. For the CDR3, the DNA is TGTGCCAGCAGCCTACTCAGGGGGGGCGCGCCGCACTACGAGCAGTACTTC.

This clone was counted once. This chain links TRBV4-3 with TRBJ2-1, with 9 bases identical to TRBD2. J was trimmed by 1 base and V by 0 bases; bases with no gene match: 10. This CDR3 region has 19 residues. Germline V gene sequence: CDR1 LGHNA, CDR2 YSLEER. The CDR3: CASSQDGRGGRHSYNEQFF. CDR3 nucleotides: TGCGCCAGCAGCCAAGATGGGCGGGGGGGCCGCCATTCCTACAATGAGCAGTTCTTC.

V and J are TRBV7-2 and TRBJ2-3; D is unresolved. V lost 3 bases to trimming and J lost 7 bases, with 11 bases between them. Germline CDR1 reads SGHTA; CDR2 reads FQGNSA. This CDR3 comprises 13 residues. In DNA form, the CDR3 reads TGTGCCAGCAGCTTTACTGAACGACATACGCAGTATTTT. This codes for CASSFTERHTQYF.

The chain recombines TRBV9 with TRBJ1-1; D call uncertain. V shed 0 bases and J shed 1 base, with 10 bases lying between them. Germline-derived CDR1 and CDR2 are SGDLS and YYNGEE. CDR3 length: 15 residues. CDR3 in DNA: TGTGCCAGCAGCGTAGTGGATTCGGGGAACACTGAAGCTTTCTTT. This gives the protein CASSVVDSGNTEAFF.